This entry lists 23 T cell receptor beta chains sequenced from one sample in a study of a mutant IDH1 vaccine in newly diagnosed glioma. Time point of the sample: week 5, during vaccination. In the vaccine, a single dose held 300 ug of the mutant IDH1 20-mer peptide, along with topical imiquimod. Their target antigens are unknown. Clones were read by immunoSEQ multiplex PCR, and TCRdb kept only the in-frame ones, dropping some. The data show around 52,000 clones, about nine tenths seen once. The material sequenced was PBMCs, taken from a glioma patient whose treatment included an IDH1 peptide vaccine. The receptor set was obtained from a woman aged 40 to 50 with glioma.

This clone was picked up one time. The rearrangement uses TRBV6-5 and TRBJ2-6; a weak D match, TRBD1 (5 bases). This CDR3 spans 13 amino acids. The ends were cut back, 6 bases at V and 2 bases at J, with 5 bases in the middle. CDR1 is MNHEY, CDR2 SVGAGI, per germline. CDR3 bases: TGTGCCAGCAGGACAGCTGGGGCCAACGTCCTGACTTTC. Residues: CASRTAGANVLTF.

The chain has TRBV5-6 and TRBJ1-2; TRBD1 is a possible D gene (6 bases). Trimming shortened V by 1 base and J by 2 bases, and 9 bases separated the two germline ends. The V gene's germline CDR1 is SGHDT and CDR2 YYEEEE. CDR3 length: 14 amino acids. The CDR3, as DNA: TGTGCCAGCAGCTTGTGGGGGCGCAACTATGGCTACACCTTC. This gives the protein CASSLWGRNYGYTF.

The chain carries TRBV28 and TRBJ1-5; D might be TRBD1 (5 bases). This CDR3 has 15 amino acids. The V end lost 2 bases, the J end lost 0 bases, and 8 bases lay between the germline ends. Germline-derived CDR1 and CDR2 are MDHEN and SYDVKM. CDR3 amino acids: CASSLGTPSNQPQHF. The CDR3 bases are TGTGCCAGCAGTTTAGGGACGCCTAGCAATCAGCCCCAGCATTTT.

The J gene is TRBJ1-3, the V gene TRBV29-1, with TRBD1 matching over 7 bases. Looked up from germline, CDR1 is SQVTM and CDR2 is ANQGSEA. The CDR3 is made up of 15 amino acids. After removal of 6 bases from V and 0 bases from J, the junction contained 8 bases not matched to a gene. The CDR3 sequence is CSVAWDSLSGNTIYF. The CDR3 DNA reads as TGCAGCGTCGCCTGGGACAGCCTCTCTGGAAACACCATATATTTT.

V and J are TRBV18 and TRBJ2-5; D remains ambiguous. The CDR3 contains 12 residues. The V gene's germline CDR1 is KGHSH and CDR2 LQKENI. V was trimmed by 5 bases and J by 2 bases, leaving 6 bases between them. The CDR3 protein is CASSKQQETQYF. CDR3 DNA sequence: TGTGCCAGCTCAAAGCAGCAAGAGACCCAGTACTTC.

This chain connects TRBV6-5 to TRBJ2-7; D remains ambiguous. CDR3 length: 14 residues. V was shortened by 6 bases and J by 2 bases, with 14 bases between the two germline ends. Germline V gene data show CDR1 as MNHEY and CDR2 as SVGAGI. Here the CDR3 DNA reads TGTGCCAGCAGAACGCACGGTAGGGCCTACGAGCAGTACTTC. Translated, it gives CASRTHGRAYEQYF.

V usage is TRBV28 and J usage is TRBJ1-1; 10 positions agree with TRBD1. The CDR3 covers 14 residues. J gave up 7 bases and V 5 bases, and 7 bases lay outside the gene matches. Per the germline V gene, CDR1 is MDHEN and CDR2 is SYDVKM. The CDR3 nucleotides are TGTGCCAGCAGTACGGGACAGGGGTCTGGTGAAGCTTTCTTT. Protein product: CASSTGQGSGEAFF.

This rearrangement joins TRBV6-1 to TRBJ2-7; D may be TRBD1 (6 bases). Deletions cut 1 base from V and 0 bases from J, with 10 bases between. The CDR3 sequence is 15 residues long. In germline, CDR1 is MNHNS, CDR2 SASEGT. The chain's CDR3 is CASSEEDSSSYEQYF. CDR3 coding DNA: TGTGCCAGCAGTGAAGAGGACAGTAGCTCCTACGAGCAGTACTTC.

CDR3 in amino acids: CASSARGQGYNEQFF. The CDR3 region has the DNA TGTGCCAGTAGCGCTCGAGGACAGGGGTACAATGAGCAGTTCTTC. This rearrangement joins TRBV19 to TRBJ2-1, with 9 nucleotides matching TRBD1. This CDR3 is 15 amino acids long. V lost 6 bases and J lost 4; bases outside the gene matches: 7. CDR1 LNHDA and CDR2 SQIVND come from the germline V gene (reference sequence).

The CDR3 DNA reads TGTGCCTGGAGTGCCCCTCGGGACAGGGGGCGAGATACGCAGTATTTT. Translation: CAWSAPRDRGRDTQYF. The gene calls are TRBV30 and TRBJ2-3; 12 bases are shared with TRBD1. CDR3 length: 16 residues. Germline CDR1 and CDR2: GTSNPN and SVGIG (reference sequence). J gave up 5 bases and V 1 base, and 7 bases lay outside the gene matches. The full variable domain, in which reference TRBV30 and TRBJ2-3 provide the parts outside the CDR3, is SQTIHQWPATLVQPVGSPLSLECTVEGTSNPNLYWYRQAAGRGLQLLFYSVGIGQISSEVPQNLSASRPQDRQFILSSKKLLLSDSGFYLCAWSAPRDRGRDTQYFGPGTRLTVL.

The rearrangement joins TRBV7-9 to TRBJ2-6; D remains unclear. Trimming left V 10 bases short and J 2 bases short, with 6 bases between. Germline lookup yields CDR1 SEHNR and CDR2 FQNEAQ (reference sequence). The CDR3 runs 12 residues. The CDR3 sequence is CAIGTGANVLTF. The CDR3 bases are TGTGCCATCGGAACTGGGGCCAACGTCCTGACTTTC.

V gene TRBV4-1 combines with J gene TRBJ2-7, with 9 positions matching TRBD2. The CDR3 is 14 amino acids. Trimming removed 1 base from V and 3 bases from J; junction bases left unmatched: 1. CDR1 is MGHRA, CDR2 YSYEKL, per germline. In DNA, the CDR3 is TGCGCCAGCAGCCAAGGACTAGCGGTCTACGAGCAGTACTTC. Translation gives CASSQGLAVYEQYF.

This chain joins TRBV7-2 and TRBJ1-3; 7 nucleotides match TRBD1. After removal of 4 bases from V and 1 base from J, the junction contained 4 bases not matched to a gene. Per germline, CDR1 SGHTA and CDR2 FQGNSA. CDR3 length: 15 amino acids. The CDR3 loop is CASSSSGGSGNTIYF. The CDR3 DNA sequence: TGTGCCAGCAGCTCCTCAGGGGGGTCTGGAAACACCATATATTTT.

V gene TRBV6-6 combines with J gene TRBJ1-2, with D perhaps matching TRBD1 (5 bases). The germline gives CDR1 MNHNY, CDR2 SVGAGI (reference sequence). With 5 bases removed from V and 8 bases from J, the gap between germline ends came to 12 bases. CDR3 length: 12 amino acids. CDR3 amino acids: CASSQTQGGYTF. As DNA, the CDR3 is TGTGCCAGCAGTCAAACCCAGGGAGGCTACACCTTC.

The genes are TRBV2 and TRBJ2-1, with D tentatively TRBD1 or TRBD2 (6 bases each). Trimming stripped 6 bases from V and 0 bases from J, with 12 bases between. This CDR3 region has 15 residues. Germline V lookup: CDR1 SNHLY, CDR2 FYNNEI. The CDR3 bases are TGTGCCAGCAGGGGGGGCCCGAGCTCCTACAATGAGCAGTTCTTC. This gives the protein CASRGGPSSYNEQFF.

This chain links TRBV7-6 with TRBJ2-5, with D tentatively TRBD2 (5 bases). The CDR3 runs 14 residues. CDR1 and CDR2 from the germline V gene are SGHVS and FNYEAQ. V was shortened by 4 bases and J by 3 bases, with 12 bases between the two germline ends. CDR3 sequence: CASSSRAREETQYF. The CDR3 coding sequence is TGTGCCAGCAGCTCCCGGGCGAGGGAAGAGACCCAGTACTTC.

The chain employs TRBV28 and TRBJ1-1; weak D call: TRBD1 (5 bases). The CDR3 length is 14 residues. The V end was cut by 4 bases, the J end by 4 bases, with 13 bases between. Germline CDR1 MDHEN, CDR2 SYDVKM. The DNA of the CDR3 is TGTGCCAGCAGTTGGGGGGGGGAAGGCACTGAAGCTTTCTTT. Its protein product is CASSWGGEGTEAFF.

This clone was found a few times. Additional DNA sequences in this sample encode the identical CDR3. V and J are TRBV6-1 and TRBJ2-7; D uncertain. This CDR3 contains 11 residues. Trimming pared 2 bases from V and 6 bases from J, leaving 5 bases between. Germline V gene lookup returns CDR1 MNHNS and CDR2 SASEGT. CDR3 loop: CASSETGEQYF. The CDR3 region has the DNA TGTGCCAGCAGTGAAACGGGCGAGCAGTACTTC.

This chain links TRBV6-5 with TRBJ1-6; D unresolved. Germline lookup yields CDR1 MNHEY and CDR2 SVGAGI. With 0 bases removed from V and 7 bases from J, the gap between germline ends came to 13 bases. There are 16 residues in the CDR3. The DNA for the CDR3 is TGTGCCAGCAGTTACTCAGTCGGCCCTGGCAATTCACCCCTCCACTTT. Its translation is CASSYSVGPGNSPLHF.

A single count supports this clone. The sample holds other DNA sequences that translate to the same CDR3. This rearrangement joins TRBV5-1 to TRBJ1-3, with a possible D match to TRBD1 (6 bases). Germline lookup yields CDR1 SGHRS and CDR2 YFSETQ. The CDR3 totals 13 residues. Trimming cost V 2 bases and J 4 bases, with 7 bases left between them. The CDR3, as DNA: TGCGCCAGCAGCTTAGGACAGGGAAACACCATATATTTT. It codes for CASSLGQGNTIYF.

The genes are TRBV10-3 and TRBJ2-3, with TRBD1 matching 11 bases. The V segment lost 6 bases and the J segment 7 bases; nucleotides outside the gene matches: 6. Looked up from germline, CDR1 is ENHRY and CDR2 is SYGVKD. The CDR3 is made up of 14 amino acids. CDR3 loop: CAIRDGTGGHTQYF. The CDR3 nucleotides read TGTGCCATCAGGGACGGGACAGGGGGGCATACGCAGTATTTT.

CDR3 DNA sequence: TGTGCCAGCACCCCAACAGGGACACAGGACACCGGGGAGCTGTTTTTT. This translates into CASTPTGTQDTGELFF. The chain employs TRBV27 and TRBJ2-2, with D possibly matching TRBD1 (6 bases). V was pared by 7 bases and J by 3 bases, with 18 bases between. The CDR3 consists of 16 residues. The germline gives CDR1 MNHEY, CDR2 SMNVEV (reference sequence).

V is TRBV7-6 and J is TRBJ1-1, with D possibly being TRBD1 (6 bases). Germline values: CDR1 SGHVS, CDR2 FNYEAQ. The CDR3 is 15 residues long. The V end lost 6 bases, the J end lost 1 base, and 15 bases lay between the germline ends. Written as DNA, the CDR3 is TGTGCCAGCAGTTCTCGAGGGGGGCCGAACACTGAAGCTTTCTTT. It yields the protein CASSSRGGPNTEAFF.